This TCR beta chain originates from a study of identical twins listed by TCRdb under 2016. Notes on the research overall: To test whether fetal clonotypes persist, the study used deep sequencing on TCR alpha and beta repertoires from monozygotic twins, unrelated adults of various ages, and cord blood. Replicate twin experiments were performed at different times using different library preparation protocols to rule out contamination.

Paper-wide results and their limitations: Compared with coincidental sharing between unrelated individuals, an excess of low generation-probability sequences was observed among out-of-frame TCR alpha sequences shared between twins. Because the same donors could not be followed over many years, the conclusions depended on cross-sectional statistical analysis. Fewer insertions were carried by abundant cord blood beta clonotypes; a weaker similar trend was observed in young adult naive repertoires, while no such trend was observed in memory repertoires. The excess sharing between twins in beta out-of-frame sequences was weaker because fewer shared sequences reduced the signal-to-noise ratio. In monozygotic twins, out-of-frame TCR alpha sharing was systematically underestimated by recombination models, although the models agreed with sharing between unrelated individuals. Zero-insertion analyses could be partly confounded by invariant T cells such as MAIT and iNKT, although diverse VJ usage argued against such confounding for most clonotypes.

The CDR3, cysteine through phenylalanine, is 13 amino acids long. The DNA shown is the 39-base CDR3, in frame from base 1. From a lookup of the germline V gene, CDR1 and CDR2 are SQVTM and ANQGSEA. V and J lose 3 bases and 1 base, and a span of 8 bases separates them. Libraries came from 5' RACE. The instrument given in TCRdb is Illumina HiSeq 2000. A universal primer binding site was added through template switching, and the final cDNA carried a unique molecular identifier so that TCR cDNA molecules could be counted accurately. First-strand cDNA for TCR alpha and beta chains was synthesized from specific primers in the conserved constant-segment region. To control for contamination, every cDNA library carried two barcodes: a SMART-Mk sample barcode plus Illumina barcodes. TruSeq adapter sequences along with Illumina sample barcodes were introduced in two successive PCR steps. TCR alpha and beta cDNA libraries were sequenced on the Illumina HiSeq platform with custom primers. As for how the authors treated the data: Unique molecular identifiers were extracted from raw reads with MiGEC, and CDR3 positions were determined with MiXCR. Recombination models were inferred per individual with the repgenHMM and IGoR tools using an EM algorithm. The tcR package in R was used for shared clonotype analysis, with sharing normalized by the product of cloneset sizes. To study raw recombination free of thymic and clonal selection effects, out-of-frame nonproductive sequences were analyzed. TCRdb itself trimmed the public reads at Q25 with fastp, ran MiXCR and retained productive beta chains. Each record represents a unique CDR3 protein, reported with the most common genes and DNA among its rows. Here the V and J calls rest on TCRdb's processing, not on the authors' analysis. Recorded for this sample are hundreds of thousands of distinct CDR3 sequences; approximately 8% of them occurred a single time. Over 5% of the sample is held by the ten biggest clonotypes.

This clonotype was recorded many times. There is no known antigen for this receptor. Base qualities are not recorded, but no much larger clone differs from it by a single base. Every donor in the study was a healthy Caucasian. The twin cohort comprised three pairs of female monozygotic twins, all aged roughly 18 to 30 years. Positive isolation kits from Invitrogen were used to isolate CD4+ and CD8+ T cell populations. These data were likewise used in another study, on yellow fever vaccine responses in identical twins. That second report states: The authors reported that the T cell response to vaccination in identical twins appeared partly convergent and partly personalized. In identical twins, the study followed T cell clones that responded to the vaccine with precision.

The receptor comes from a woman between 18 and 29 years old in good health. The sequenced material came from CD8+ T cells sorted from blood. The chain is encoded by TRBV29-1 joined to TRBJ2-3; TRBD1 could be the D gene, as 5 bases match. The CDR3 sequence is CSVDRVGTDTQYF. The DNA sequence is TGCAGCGTTGACAGGGTTGGCACAGATACGCAGTATTTT.